This paragraph reports one TCR beta chain. The germline V gene has CDR1 SGHRS and CDR2 YFSETQ. Trimming took 5 bases from V and 2 from J, leaving 11 bases between them. The CDR3 is made up of 13 amino acids. TCRdb's copy holds only in-frame clones and misses some; the assay was immunoSEQ multiplex PCR. The sample yields about 79,000 clones, approximately 93% seen once. The sample is drawn from a study of control samples from healthy donors and cancer patients. The rearrangement joins TRBV5-1 to TRBJ2-7, with D perhaps TRBD1 (6 bases). Sequences were obtained from PBMCs. This sequence originates from a woman in her 40s with lung cancer. The CDR3 reads CASSFWTAYEQYF. The CDR3 DNA reads as TGCGCCAGCAGTTTCTGGACAGCCTACGAGCAGTACTTC.